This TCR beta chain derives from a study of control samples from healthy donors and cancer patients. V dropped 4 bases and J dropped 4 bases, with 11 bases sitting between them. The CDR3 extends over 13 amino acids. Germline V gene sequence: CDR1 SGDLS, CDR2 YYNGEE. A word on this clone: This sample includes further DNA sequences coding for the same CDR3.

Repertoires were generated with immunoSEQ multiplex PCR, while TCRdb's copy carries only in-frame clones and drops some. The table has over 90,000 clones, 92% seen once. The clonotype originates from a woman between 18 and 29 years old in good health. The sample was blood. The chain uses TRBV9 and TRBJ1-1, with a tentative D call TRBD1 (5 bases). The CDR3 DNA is TGTGCCAGCAGCCTCGGCGGGGGCACTGAAGCTTTCTTT. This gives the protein CASSLGGGTEAFF.